A selection of T cell receptor beta chains follows, all from one sample in a study of cytomegalovirus exposure and HLA in healthy donors. Libraries were prepared by immunoSEQ multiplex PCR; TCRdb keeps only in-frame clonotypes and omits some of them. Of over 100,000 clones in the sample, roughly 80% were seen once. The source material was PBMCs. The receptors shown here come from a woman aged 45-59 years in good health and CMV-seropositive. Each CDR3 is given with its conserved first and last residue. The order of the fields is V gene, CDR3 length, CDR3 protein.

V gene: TRBV5-7
CDR3 length: 18
CDR3 protein: CASSLEGNVSPGANGLTF

V gene: TRBV7-3
CDR3 length: 15
CDR3 protein: CASSLGPSGANVLTF

V gene: TRBV9
CDR3 length: 12
CDR3 protein: CASSVSGPPLHF

V gene: TRBV10-3
CDR3 length: 14
CDR3 protein: CAISVGQGIDTQYF

V gene: TRBV9
CDR3 length: 14
CDR3 protein: CASSAGTVPDTQYF

V gene: TRBV5-4
CDR3 length: 16
CDR3 protein: CASSGQGLPSYNEQFF

V gene: TRBV25-1
CDR3 length: 13
CDR3 protein: CASSEEVSYEQYF

V gene: TRBV5-4
CDR3 length: 15
CDR3 protein: CASSAVAGAAGELFF

V gene: TRBV7-9
CDR3 length: 13
CDR3 protein: CASSGFRGREQYF

V gene: TRBV4-3
CDR3 length: 17
CDR3 protein: CASSYGTGGAGANGLTF

V gene: TRBV7-2
CDR3 length: 17
CDR3 protein: CASSYLLSGGPKNSQYF

V gene: TRBV5-8
CDR3 length: 10
CDR3 protein: CASSPGGRYF

V gene: TRBV12-5
CDR3 length: 17
CDR3 protein: CASGLVGLAGPYNEQFF

V gene: TRBV5-1
CDR3 length: 13
CDR3 protein: CASGRTHQETQYF

V gene: TRBV7-9
CDR3 length: 13
CDR3 protein: CASSSGTDYEQYF

V gene: TRBV19
CDR3 length: 16
CDR3 protein: CASSSLTGGTGNTIYF

V gene: TRBV11-1
CDR3 length: 15
CDR3 protein: CASSLNGQGTYEQYF

V gene: TRBV6-5
CDR3 length: 13
CDR3 protein: CASRPTGFYGYTF

V gene: TRBV6-6
CDR3 length: 14
CDR3 protein: CASSREGGRTEAFF

V gene: TRBV5-4
CDR3 length: 17
CDR3 protein: CASSTKTSGGVYNEQFF

V gene: TRBV5-4
CDR3 length: 15
CDR3 protein: CASSRDGGGPEKLFF

V gene: TRBV15
CDR3 length: 16
CDR3 protein: CATSPRSLTGLYGYTF

V gene: TRBV5-8
CDR3 length: 13
CDR3 protein: CASSLAGTYEQYF

V gene: TRBV2
CDR3 length: 10
CDR3 protein: CASSSLTQYF

V gene: TRBV4-1
CDR3 length: 14
CDR3 protein: CASSQILAGNEQFF

V gene: TRBV12-5
CDR3 length: 13
CDR3 protein: CASGYEGEEGYTF

V gene: TRBV27
CDR3 length: 16
CDR3 protein: CASSLTVGGSYNEQFF

V gene: TRBV2
CDR3 length: 13
CDR3 protein: CASSEDRGNEQFF

V gene: TRBV9
CDR3 length: 15
CDR3 protein: CASSVGETGDEKLFF

V gene: TRBV29-1
CDR3 length: 13
CDR3 protein: CSGGGLSSYEQYF

V gene: TRBV11-2
CDR3 length: 15
CDR3 protein: CASSLIGATNEKLFF

V gene: TRBV5-1
CDR3 length: 16
CDR3 protein: CASSLTGGQAAYEQYF

V gene: TRBV18
CDR3 length: 13
CDR3 protein: CASSELFGGEQYF

V gene: TRBV6-4
CDR3 length: 16
CDR3 protein: CASSDRTGKDNYGYTF

V gene: TRBV5-1
CDR3 length: 13
CDR3 protein: CASSVGLGETQYF

V gene: TRBV27
CDR3 length: 14
CDR3 protein: CASSSITGGYGYTF

V gene: TRBV7-8
CDR3 length: 16
CDR3 protein: CASSLDPSGRSDEQFF

V gene: TRBV10-3
CDR3 length: 14
CDR3 protein: CASSEHSGIYEQYF

V gene: TRBV21-1
CDR3 length: 16
CDR3 protein: CASSSPGGYDNEKLFF